This record concerns one T cell receptor (beta chain) sequence. These data originate in a study of T cell responses to AZD1222 COVID-19 vaccine. The germline gives CDR1 MNHEY, CDR2 SVGAGI. CDR3 length: 13 amino acids. The V end was cut by 6 bases, the J end by 2 bases, with 10 bases between. Produced via immunoSEQ multiplex PCR; TCRdb's table is partial and in-frame only. The sample has under 150,000 clones; almost 95% are singletons. The genes are TRBV6-5 and TRBJ1-1, with D unresolved. The input for sequencing was peripheral blood, taken 28 days after the second AZD1222 dose. This TCR was sampled from an adult who received the AZD1222 COVID-19 vaccine. CDR3 DNA sequence: TGTGCCAGCAGCCTCGGGAGCAACACTGAAGCTTTCTTT. As protein: CASSLGSNTEAFF.